These T cell receptor beta chains were read from a single sample in a study of post-analysis software for immune sequencing data. One entry per CDR3 protein, called by TCRdb with MiXCR from the PCR reads. The sample yields about 500,000 distinct CDR3 sequences, roughly 45% seen once. Specimen: blood. All receptors come from a girl aged 10 to 17 with multiple sclerosis. CDR3s include the opening cysteine and the closing phenylalanine or tryptophan. D genes are given only for firm matches. Where a row states a size, it is once, few, many or the class of an expanded clone; other rows omit it.

cdr3_nt cdr3_aa cdr3_length clone_size v_call d_call j_call
TGCAGTGCTAGAGATCTTGGGGGGGCAGAGACCCAGTACTTC CSARDLGGAETQYF 14 few TRBV20-1 NA TRBJ2-5
TGTGCCAGCAGCTTACCAGTTTTGGGTGAGCAGTACTTC CASSLPVLGEQYF 13 once TRBV7-2 NA TRBJ2-5
TGTGCCAGCAGTTACAGGTCCAGGGGAGATGATGGCTACACCTTC CASSYRSRGDDGYTF 15 NA TRBV6-5 NA TRBJ1-2
TGTGCCATCAGTGACGGGGACGATGGCTATGGCTACACCTTC CAISDGDDGYGYTF 14 NA TRBV10-3 NA TRBJ1-2
TGTGCCATCAGTGAGGCCCCCCGGGTAGGGCTATCCTACGAGCAGTACTTC CAISEAPRVGLSYEQYF 17 NA TRBV10-3 NA TRBJ2-7
TGCGCCAGCAGCTTGGAACTAGCCCGCAATGAGCAGTTCTTC CASSLELARNEQFF 14 NA TRBV5-1 NA TRBJ2-1
TGCGCCAGCAGCTATACAGGTGACTACGAGCAGTACTTC CASSYTGDYEQYF 13 few TRBV5-1 NA TRBJ2-7
TGTGCCAGCAGGGTATCCGGGACAGCTGATGGCTACACCTTC CASRVSGTADGYTF 14 NA TRBV27 TRBD1 TRBJ1-2
TGCAGTGCTAGAGGCGGGCTAGCGGGCATCCGCTACAATGAGCAGTTCTTC CSARGGLAGIRYNEQFF 17 NA TRBV20-1 TRBD2 TRBJ2-1
TGTGCCAGCAGTCCTCCGCAGCGGGGGTCTGGGAATGAGCAGTTCTTC CASSPPQRGSGNEQFF 16 few TRBV28 TRBD2 TRBJ2-1
TGTGCCAGCAGCCGACAAAACCTCGGGGGGGAGACCCAGTACTTC CASSRQNLGGETQYF 15 NA TRBV6-5 TRBD2 TRBJ2-5
TGTGCCAGCCGCGGGACAGTCAATGGGAACATTCAGTACTTC CASRGTVNGNIQYF 14 few TRBV27 NA TRBJ2-4
TGTGCCAGCAGTCCAGGACTAGCGGGAGGTCTGTTCTTC CASSPGLAGGLFF 13 few TRBV27 TRBD2 TRBJ2-1
TGTGCCAGCAGTCCGTGGGGAATGGTCGAGCAGTACTTC CASSPWGMVEQYF 13 NA TRBV28 NA TRBJ2-7
TGTGCCAGCAGCAAACAGGGGAACGAGCAGTACTTC CASSKQGNEQYF 12 few TRBV6-5 TRBD1 TRBJ2-7
TGCGCCAGCAGCCAAGAAGAAGGGGCAGGAACCAAAAACATTCAGTACTTC CASSQEEGAGTKNIQYF 17 few TRBV4-3 NA TRBJ2-4
TGTGCCTGGAGTGTGGAAGTCAATCAGCCCCAGCATTTT CAWSVEVNQPQHF 13 NA TRBV30 NA TRBJ1-5
TGTGCCAGCAGTCTCCACCTTCTAGAGGCAGATACGCAGTATTTT CASSLHLLEADTQYF 15 few TRBV28 NA TRBJ2-3
TGTGCCAGCAGCTCGGGAGACGGCCACGAGCAGTACTTC CASSSGDGHEQYF 13 few TRBV28 NA TRBJ2-7
TGCGCCAGCAGCCCGACAGGGGAGGTCTACAATGAGCAGTTCTTC CASSPTGEVYNEQFF 15 few TRBV4-1 TRBD1 TRBJ2-1
TGTGCCACCAACAGAGGGGGGTTGACGGGGAGCAATCAGCCCCAGCATTTT CATNRGGLTGSNQPQHF 17 NA TRBV15 NA TRBJ1-5
TGTGCCAGCACCCTTGGACGGGCCGACACTGAAGCTTTCTTT CASTLGRADTEAFF 14 few TRBV7-2 NA TRBJ1-1
TGTGCCAGCACGATCGACGGAGACAGGGCCTACGAGCAGTACTTC CASTIDGDRAYEQYF 15 once TRBV2 TRBD1 TRBJ2-7
TGTGCCAGCACCCGAGGGGTCCGGCGGGACGTTAGATTGGAGACCCAGTACTTC CASTRGVRRDVRLETQYF 18 few TRBV6-1 NA TRBJ2-5
TGTGCCAGCAGTGTACAGCGGGAGTATACGCAGTATTTT CASSVQREYTQYF 13 NA TRBV6-4 TRBD2 TRBJ2-3
TGCAGTGCTAGATCTGCGGACTCCAGCTCCTACGAGCAGTACTTC CSARSADSSSYEQYF 15 NA TRBV20-1 NA TRBJ2-7
TGCGCCAGCAGCTCGACAGACCTCCAAGAGACCCAGTACTTC CASSSTDLQETQYF 14 few TRBV5-1 NA TRBJ2-5
TGTGCCAGCAGGTTATCAGACACAGGGGGAGCGGGAGGAGTGAATGAGCAGTTCTTC CASRLSDTGGAGGVNEQFF 19 NA TRBV7-9 NA TRBJ2-1
TGCAGTGCTCCCCGAGCGGGGGAGCAAGAGACCCAGTACTTC CSAPRAGEQETQYF 14 NA TRBV20-1 TRBD2 TRBJ2-5
TGCGCCAGCAGCTTGCGGACTAGAGATGAGCAGTACTTC CASSLRTRDEQYF 13 NA TRBV5-1 TRBD2 TRBJ2-7
TGTGCCAGCAGCTTAGTTGCGGGCCCCACGGCTAGCAATGAGCAGTTCTTC CASSLVAGPTASNEQFF 17 NA TRBV7-3 NA TRBJ2-1
TGTGCCAGCAGCTCCGGGACTAGCGGGAGTGTGGAGGCCGGGGAGCTGTTTTTT CASSSGTSGSVEAGELFF 18 NA TRBV7-9 TRBD2 TRBJ2-2
TGTGCCAGCAGCTTTCGGGGTCGGCGAAGCACAGATACGCAGTATTTT CASSFRGRRSTDTQYF 16 few TRBV11-2 NA TRBJ2-3
TGCAGCGTTGTATACGATCATACCGGGGAGCTGTTTTTT CSVVYDHTGELFF 13 few TRBV29-1 NA TRBJ2-2
TGCAGTGCTAGCTTCCAGGGAACGGAAGGCGAGCAGTACTTC CSASFQGTEGEQYF 14 few TRBV20-1 NA TRBJ2-7
TGTGCCAGCAGCCAAGATGGGCCGGGAGGGACCAATGAGCAGTTCTTC CASSQDGPGGTNEQFF 16 few TRBV3-1 TRBD2 TRBJ2-1
TGTGCCAGCAGCTCCGCCGGGACTAGCGTCGCAGATACGCAGTATTTT CASSSAGTSVADTQYF 16 NA TRBV13 TRBD2 TRBJ2-3